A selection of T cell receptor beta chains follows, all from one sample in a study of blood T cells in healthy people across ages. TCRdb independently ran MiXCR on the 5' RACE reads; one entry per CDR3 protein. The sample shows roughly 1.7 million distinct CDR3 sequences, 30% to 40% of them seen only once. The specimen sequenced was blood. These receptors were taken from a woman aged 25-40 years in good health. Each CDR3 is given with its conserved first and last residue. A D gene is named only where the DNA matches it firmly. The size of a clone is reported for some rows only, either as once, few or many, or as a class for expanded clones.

CDR3nt: TGCGCCAGCAGCTTGGACCCGGGACGCCCCGTCGATGAGCAGTTCTTC
CDR3aa: CASSLDPGRPVDEQFF
d_gene: NA
v_gene: TRBV5-1
j_gene: TRBJ2-1
abundance: NA

CDR3nt: TGTGCCAGCTCACCGGGTCTATCGCACAATGAGCAGTTCTTC
CDR3aa: CASSPGLSHNEQFF
d_gene: NA
v_gene: TRBV18
j_gene: TRBJ2-1
abundance: NA

CDR3nt: TGCGCCAGCAGCTTGGTAGGGATTCCTGAAGCTTTCTTT
CDR3aa: CASSLVGIPEAFF
d_gene: NA
v_gene: TRBV5-1
j_gene: TRBJ1-1
abundance: NA

CDR3nt: TGTGCCAGCAGCTTAGTGGTGAACACAGATACGCAGTATTTT
CDR3aa: CASSLVVNTDTQYF
d_gene: NA
v_gene: TRBV7-8
j_gene: TRBJ2-3
abundance: few

CDR3nt: TGCAGTGCTGTAAGACAGGGCGTCCGCGTGCAGTACTTC
CDR3aa: CSAVRQGVRVQYF
d_gene: TRBD1
v_gene: TRBV20-1
j_gene: TRBJ2-5
abundance: NA

CDR3nt: TGTGCCAGCAGCTTAGACTCCGGACAAAGAAATTCACCCCTCCACTTT
CDR3aa: CASSLDSGQRNSPLHF
d_gene: NA
v_gene: TRBV7-9
j_gene: TRBJ1-6
abundance: NA

CDR3nt: TGTGCCAGCAGTTATTCGGGACAGGACTATGGCTACACCTTC
CDR3aa: CASSYSGQDYGYTF
d_gene: TRBD1
v_gene: TRBV6-5
j_gene: TRBJ1-2
abundance: few

CDR3nt: TGCGCCAGCTGCCACTCAAATTGGCGGACAGGCGGGGAGCTGTTTTTT
CDR3aa: CASCHSNWRTGGELFF
d_gene: TRBD1
v_gene: TRBV5-1
j_gene: TRBJ2-2
abundance: NA

CDR3nt: TGTGCCAGCAGCGTAACCAGCGGGGGACACAATGAGCAGTTCTTC
CDR3aa: CASSVTSGGHNEQFF
d_gene: TRBD2
v_gene: TRBV9
j_gene: TRBJ2-1
abundance: few

CDR3nt: TGCAGTGCTAGAGATCCCCGGCGCAATCAGCCCCAGCATTTT
CDR3aa: CSARDPRRNQPQHF
d_gene: NA
v_gene: TRBV20-1
j_gene: TRBJ1-5
abundance: NA

CDR3nt: TGCAGTGCTCTCCCAGGGGCCTACAATGAGCAGTTCTTC
CDR3aa: CSALPGAYNEQFF
d_gene: NA
v_gene: TRBV20-1
j_gene: TRBJ2-1
abundance: NA

CDR3nt: TGTGCCAGCATTTTTGGTCGCCGCGGGAGCATCAATGAGCAGTTCTTC
CDR3aa: CASIFGRRGSINEQFF
d_gene: TRBD2
v_gene: TRBV2
j_gene: TRBJ2-1
abundance: few

CDR3nt: TGTGCCAGCAGCGTAGACCCAGGGGAGAATTCACCCCTCCACTTT
CDR3aa: CASSVDPGENSPLHF
d_gene: NA
v_gene: TRBV9
j_gene: TRBJ1-6
abundance: few

CDR3nt: TGTGCCAGCAGCTCCGGACAGGGACGTCAAGAGACCCAGTACTTC
CDR3aa: CASSSGQGRQETQYF
d_gene: TRBD1
v_gene: TRBV11-1
j_gene: TRBJ2-5
abundance: few

CDR3nt: TGCAGTGCTAGCTCACAGGCCTTAAATTCACCCCTCCACTTT
CDR3aa: CSASSQALNSPLHF
d_gene: NA
v_gene: TRBV20-1
j_gene: TRBJ1-6
abundance: NA

CDR3nt: TGTGCCAGCAGCCCACTCGGGGGGCAGAGCACAGATACGCAGTATTTT
CDR3aa: CASSPLGGQSTDTQYF
d_gene: NA
v_gene: TRBV5-4
j_gene: TRBJ2-3
abundance: NA

CDR3nt: TGTGCCAGCAAGATAATGACGGAGTTCAATCAGCCCCAGCATTTT
CDR3aa: CASKIMTEFNQPQHF
d_gene: NA
v_gene: TRBV6-1
j_gene: TRBJ1-5
abundance: NA

CDR3nt: TGTGCCACCAGTGATAGTGCAGGGACTTCAGATACGCAGTATTTT
CDR3aa: CATSDSAGTSDTQYF
d_gene: NA
v_gene: TRBV24-1
j_gene: TRBJ2-3
abundance: NA

CDR3nt: TGTGCCAGCAGCGGCGACAGGGGGGCTTATGAAAAACTGTTTTTT
CDR3aa: CASSGDRGAYEKLFF
d_gene: TRBD1
v_gene: TRBV5-5
j_gene: TRBJ1-4
abundance: NA

CDR3nt: TGTGCCACTACACCTCCGGGACAAACTAATCAGCCCCAGCATTTT
CDR3aa: CATTPPGQTNQPQHF
d_gene: NA
v_gene: TRBV28
j_gene: TRBJ1-5
abundance: NA

CDR3nt: TGCGCCAGCAGCCAAGATCGGGGACTGGGGAAGACCCAGTACTTC
CDR3aa: CASSQDRGLGKTQYF
d_gene: NA
v_gene: TRBV4-1
j_gene: TRBJ2-5
abundance: NA

CDR3nt: TGTGCCACCAGCAGAGATCGGGGCGCCTACGAGCAGTACTTC
CDR3aa: CATSRDRGAYEQYF
d_gene: NA
v_gene: TRBV15
j_gene: TRBJ2-7
abundance: NA

CDR3nt: TGTGCCAGCAGCTTAACCTATAGGGGGGGAAGCTCCTACAATGAGCAGTTCTTC
CDR3aa: CASSLTYRGGSSYNEQFF
d_gene: NA
v_gene: TRBV11-1
j_gene: TRBJ2-1
abundance: NA

CDR3nt: TGTGCCAGCAGCTTAGCTGTAGGAGAAAAACTGTTTTTT
CDR3aa: CASSLAVGEKLFF
d_gene: NA
v_gene: TRBV7-6
j_gene: TRBJ1-4
abundance: NA

CDR3nt: TGTGCCAGCAGCGTAGATTGGACAGGGTTTCGTGAGCAGTTCTTC
CDR3aa: CASSVDWTGFREQFF
d_gene: TRBD1
v_gene: TRBV9
j_gene: TRBJ2-1
abundance: NA

CDR3nt: TGTGCCAGTGCTAGGGGGGATAGCAATCAGCCCCAGCATTTT
CDR3aa: CASARGDSNQPQHF
d_gene: NA
v_gene: TRBV6-5
j_gene: TRBJ1-5
abundance: once

CDR3nt: TGCAGTGCTCTCTCTAGGGGCGGGAGCAACCTTTCCTACAATGAGCAGTTCTTC
CDR3aa: CSALSRGGSNLSYNEQFF
d_gene: TRBD2
v_gene: TRBV20-1
j_gene: TRBJ2-1
abundance: NA

CDR3nt: TGCAGCGCCACGGGACAGGGAGAGAAAACTAATGAAAAACTGTTTTTT
CDR3aa: CSATGQGEKTNEKLFF
d_gene: TRBD1
v_gene: TRBV29-1
j_gene: TRBJ1-4
abundance: few

CDR3nt: TGCAGTGCGGTATCCCGGGACAGGGGTTTGATGAACACTGAAGCTTTCTTT
CDR3aa: CSAVSRDRGLMNTEAFF
d_gene: TRBD1
v_gene: TRBV20-1
j_gene: TRBJ1-1
abundance: NA

CDR3nt: TGTGCCAGCGGGGAGCGGGGGGAAACAGATACGCAGTATTTT
CDR3aa: CASGERGETDTQYF
d_gene: TRBD2
v_gene: TRBV6-6
j_gene: TRBJ2-3
abundance: NA

CDR3nt: TGCGCCAGCAGCCAAAGAGTGGATGAGCAGTTCTTC
CDR3aa: CASSQRVDEQFF
d_gene: NA
v_gene: TRBV4-1
j_gene: TRBJ2-1
abundance: few

CDR3nt: TGTGCCACCAGCAGAGATACCTTACCGACAGGGTGGAGGGATGGTTACACCTTC
CDR3aa: CATSRDTLPTGWRDGYTF
d_gene: TRBD1
v_gene: TRBV15
j_gene: TRBJ1-2
abundance: NA

CDR3nt: TGTGCCAGTAGTGTACGGGGAAGCAATCAGCCCCAGCATTTT
CDR3aa: CASSVRGSNQPQHF
d_gene: NA
v_gene: TRBV7-2
j_gene: TRBJ1-5
abundance: once

CDR3nt: TGTGCCAGCAGCTTAGGGAACGCGTCAGGGAGACGCAATCAGCCCCAGCATTTT
CDR3aa: CASSLGNASGRRNQPQHF
d_gene: NA
v_gene: TRBV7-9
j_gene: TRBJ1-5
abundance: NA

CDR3nt: TGTGCCAGCAGGGAACAGGGGGCGTCTTGGGAGCAGTACTTC
CDR3aa: CASREQGASWEQYF
d_gene: TRBD1
v_gene: TRBV2
j_gene: TRBJ2-7
abundance: many

CDR3nt: TGTGCCAGCAGCGACCCGGGACTAGCGGGGTACAATGAGCAGTTCTTC
CDR3aa: CASSDPGLAGYNEQFF
d_gene: TRBD2
v_gene: TRBV7-9
j_gene: TRBJ2-1
abundance: NA

CDR3nt: TGCGCCAGCAGCCTGGGGTCTAGCGGGAGGCCTTACAATGAGCAGTACTTC
CDR3aa: CASSLGSSGRPYNEQYF
d_gene: TRBD2
v_gene: TRBV5-1
j_gene: TRBJ2-5
abundance: NA

CDR3nt: TGCAGTGCTAGTAGGAGTGGGCAGGGAAATCAGCCCCAGCATTTT
CDR3aa: CSASRSGQGNQPQHF
d_gene: NA
v_gene: TRBV20-1
j_gene: TRBJ1-5
abundance: NA

CDR3nt: TGTGCCAGCAGCAGACGGGCGGGAGCGGGAGACGAGCAGTACTTC
CDR3aa: CASSRRAGAGDEQYF
d_gene: NA
v_gene: TRBV21-1
j_gene: TRBJ2-7
abundance: NA

CDR3nt: TGTGCCAGCAGGATAATAGGGACAGCAGAAGAGACCCAGTACTTC
CDR3aa: CASRIIGTAEETQYF
d_gene: TRBD1
v_gene: TRBV12-3/TRBV12-4
j_gene: TRBJ2-5
abundance: few

CDR3nt: TGTGCCAGCAGTCGGCGAGCGGGAGCGTCCTACAATGAGCAGTTCTTC
CDR3aa: CASSRRAGASYNEQFF
d_gene: TRBD2
v_gene: TRBV6-2/TRBV6-3
j_gene: TRBJ2-1
abundance: NA

CDR3nt: TGTGCCAGCAGCTTAGTATCTATCCTGCGACAGCCCCAGCATTTT
CDR3aa: CASSLVSILRQPQHF
d_gene: NA
v_gene: TRBV7-4
j_gene: TRBJ1-5
abundance: few

CDR3nt: TGCAGCGTTGGTTTTAAGGACGGGGCGCAGTATTTT
CDR3aa: CSVGFKDGAQYF
d_gene: NA
v_gene: TRBV29-1
j_gene: TRBJ2-3
abundance: many

CDR3nt: TGTGCCAGCTCACCCGACGGGCAGGGGGCTTATGGCTACACCTTC
CDR3aa: CASSPDGQGAYGYTF
d_gene: TRBD1
v_gene: TRBV18
j_gene: TRBJ1-2
abundance: NA

CDR3nt: TGCGCCAGCAGCCTCGTGCCGGGGGGCTTCACAGATACGCAGTATTTT
CDR3aa: CASSLVPGGFTDTQYF
d_gene: NA
v_gene: TRBV5-1
j_gene: TRBJ2-3
abundance: NA

CDR3nt: TGTGCCAGCACCCCGGGCAGCAATCAGCCCCAGCATTTT
CDR3aa: CASTPGSNQPQHF
d_gene: NA
v_gene: TRBV7-9
j_gene: TRBJ1-5
abundance: NA

CDR3nt: TGTGCCAACAGCTTAGATAAATACGAGCAGTACTTC
CDR3aa: CANSLDKYEQYF
d_gene: NA
v_gene: TRBV11-2
j_gene: TRBJ2-7
abundance: NA

CDR3nt: TGTGCCAGCAGCCTGATGAGCGGGGGTTACAATGAGCAGTTCTTC
CDR3aa: CASSLMSGGYNEQFF
d_gene: TRBD2
v_gene: TRBV3-1
j_gene: TRBJ2-1
abundance: NA

CDR3nt: TGTGCCAGCAGCTCGCGACAGGGGGGACGGGGTGAGCAGTTCTTC
CDR3aa: CASSSRQGGRGEQFF
d_gene: TRBD1
v_gene: TRBV7-3
j_gene: TRBJ2-1
abundance: NA

CDR3nt: TGCAGTGCTAGAGCCCTAGCGGGAGGGAGGGAGACCCAGTACTTC
CDR3aa: CSARALAGGRETQYF
d_gene: TRBD2
v_gene: TRBV20-1
j_gene: TRBJ2-5
abundance: NA

CDR3nt: TGCGCCAGCAGCCAAGTAGGGACAGGGTTTAGGGAGACCCAGTACTTC
CDR3aa: CASSQVGTGFRETQYF
d_gene: TRBD1
v_gene: TRBV4-1
j_gene: TRBJ2-5
abundance: NA

CDR3nt: TGTGCCACCAGTGACCGGTCCCTGGGGGAGACCCAGTACTTC
CDR3aa: CATSDRSLGETQYF
d_gene: NA
v_gene: TRBV24-1
j_gene: TRBJ2-5
abundance: few

CDR3nt: TGTGCCAGCAGTAGCAATTGGGACATCTCCTACGAGCAGTACTTC
CDR3aa: CASSSNWDISYEQYF
d_gene: NA
v_gene: TRBV6-2/TRBV6-3
j_gene: TRBJ2-7
abundance: few

CDR3nt: TGTGCCAGCAGTCCTGGACAGTTGATAAGCAATGAGCAGTTCTTC
CDR3aa: CASSPGQLISNEQFF
d_gene: NA
v_gene: TRBV25-1
j_gene: TRBJ2-1
abundance: NA

CDR3nt: TGTGCCAGCAGCCAAGCAGGACTAGTGTGGGACACGCAGTATTTT
CDR3aa: CASSQAGLVWDTQYF
d_gene: TRBD2
v_gene: TRBV3-1
j_gene: TRBJ2-3
abundance: NA

CDR3nt: TGCAGCGTTAGCCTCGGGAGTCAGGGCTACACCTTC
CDR3aa: CSVSLGSQGYTF
d_gene: NA
v_gene: TRBV29-1
j_gene: TRBJ1-2
abundance: few

CDR3nt: TGCGCCAGCAGCTCGCAACAACTGAACACTGAAGCTTTCTTT
CDR3aa: CASSSQQLNTEAFF
d_gene: NA
v_gene: TRBV5-1
j_gene: TRBJ1-1
abundance: NA